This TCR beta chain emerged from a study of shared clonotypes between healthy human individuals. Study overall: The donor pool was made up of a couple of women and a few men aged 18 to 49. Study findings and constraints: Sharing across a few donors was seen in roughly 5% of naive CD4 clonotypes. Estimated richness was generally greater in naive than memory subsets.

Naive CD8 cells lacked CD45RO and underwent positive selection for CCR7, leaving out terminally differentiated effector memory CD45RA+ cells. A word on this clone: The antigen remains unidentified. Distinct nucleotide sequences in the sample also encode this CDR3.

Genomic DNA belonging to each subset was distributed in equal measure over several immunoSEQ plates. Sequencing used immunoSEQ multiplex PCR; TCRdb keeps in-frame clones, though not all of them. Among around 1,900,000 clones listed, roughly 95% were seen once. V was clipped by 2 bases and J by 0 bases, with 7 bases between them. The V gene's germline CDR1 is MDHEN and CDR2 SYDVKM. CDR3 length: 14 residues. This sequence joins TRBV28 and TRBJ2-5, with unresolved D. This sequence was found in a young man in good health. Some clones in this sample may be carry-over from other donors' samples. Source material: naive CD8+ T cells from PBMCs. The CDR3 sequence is CASSLPGYQETQYF. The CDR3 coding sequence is TGTGCCAGCAGTTTACCGGGCTACCAAGAGACCCAGTACTTC.